Each of the 22 T cell receptor beta chains below was sequenced from the same sample in a study of blood T cell repertoires in COVID-19. Profiled with immunoSEQ multiplex PCR; TCRdb holds only in-frame clones, not every one. The data hold about 190,000 clones, with roughly 80% observed a single time. The material sequenced was peripheral blood. Receptors originate from a woman in her thirties with acute or convalescent COVID-19.

This chain uses TRBV9 with TRBJ2-3; 10 bases are shared with TRBD2. Germline lookup yields CDR1 SGDLS and CDR2 YYNGEE. Trimming removed 3 bases from V and 6 bases from J; junction bases left unmatched: 7. The CDR3 sequence is 15 residues long. The DNA for the CDR3 is TGTGCCAGCAGCGGCAGCGGGGGGGCCGGTGATACGCAGTATTTT. Translated, it gives CASSGSGGAGDTQYF.

The chain links TRBV18 to TRBJ2-3, with 11 bases that match TRBD1. The CDR3 contains 15 residues. V shed 1 base, J shed 4 bases, and the junction held 1 base outside the gene matches. Germline V gene lookup returns CDR1 KGHSH and CDR2 LQKENI. The CDR3 DNA reads as TGTGCCAGCTCACCACTGGGACAGGGGGCAGATACGCAGTATTTT. It codes for CASSPLGQGADTQYF.

This clone has a single count. V gene TRBV28 combines with J gene TRBJ1-2; possibly TRBD1 for D (5 bases). The CDR3 is 14 amino acids. Trimming took off 6 bases at V and 4 bases at J, with 15 bases between the two ends. The V gene's germline CDR1 is MDHEN and CDR2 SYDVKM. CDR3 sequence reads: CASRPLGQSYGYTF. CDR3 DNA: TGTGCCAGCAGACCATTGGGGCAGTCCTATGGCTACACCTTC.

The CDR3 DNA sequence: TGTGCCAGCAGTTACACACGGGTGAACACTGAAGCTTTCTTT. This translates into CASSYTRVNTEAFF. The V call is TRBV6-5, the J call TRBJ1-1; D not certain. V lost 2 bases, J lost 0 bases, and 7 bases lay in between. CDR1 is MNHEY, CDR2 SVGAGI, per germline. The CDR3 runs 14 residues.

This chain joins TRBV30 and TRBJ1-5; no clear D. V was trimmed by 0 bases and J by 6 bases, leaving 9 bases between them. Looked up from germline, CDR1 is GTSNPN and CDR2 is SVGIG (reference sequence). CDR3 length: 13 amino acids. For the CDR3, the DNA is TGTGCCTGGAGTGTAGGCCGGGTTCAGCCCCAGCATTTT. It is translated as CAWSVGRVQPQHF.

This rearrangement joins TRBV4-2 to TRBJ2-7; 8 bases fit TRBD1. CDR3 length: 15 residues. Germline CDR1 and CDR2: LGHNA and YNFKEQ. J lost 5 bases, V lost 0 bases, and 6 bases had no gene match. CDR3 sequence (DNA): TGTGCCAGCAGCCAAGAGGGCAGGGGGCACCACGAGCAGTACTTC. Translation: CASSQEGRGHHEQYF.

CDR3 coding DNA: TGTGCCAGCTCACCAGAGAGGGGGAGAGGAAAACTGTTTTTT. This codes for CASSPERGRGKLFF. The V gene is TRBV18, the J gene TRBJ1-4; a possible D gene is TRBD1 (6 bases). There are 14 residues in the CDR3. V lost 2 bases, J lost 10 bases, and 14 bases lay in between. Per the germline V gene, CDR1 is KGHSH and CDR2 is LQKENI.

This rearrangement joins TRBV6-6 to TRBJ2-1, with 12 bases aligning to TRBD2. The J segment lost 7 bases and the V segment lost 6 bases, leaving 7 bases of the junction unmatched. The germline CDR1 and CDR2 sequences are MNHNY and SVGAGI (reference sequence). The CDR3 is 15 amino acids. CDR3 coding DNA: TGTGCCAGCAGAACTAGCGGGAGGTCGGGGAATGAGCAGTTCTTC. This gives the protein CASRTSGRSGNEQFF.

This chain uses TRBV28 with TRBJ1-2; D is unresolved. Trimming left V 6 bases short and J 3 bases short, with 14 bases between. Germline lookup yields CDR1 MDHEN and CDR2 SYDVKM. The length of the CDR3 is 14 residues. The CDR3: CASSPPRWDYGYTF. The CDR3 DNA reads as TGTGCCAGCAGCCCCCCCAGGTGGGACTATGGCTACACCTTC.

The rearrangement joins TRBV21-1 to TRBJ1-2; TRBD1 was called by the table and not checked on the DNA. TRBV21-1 is flagged as a pseudogene. CDR3 size: 14 residues. For the CDR3, the DNA is TGTGCCAGTCATCCGGAGACAGTCCTCTATGGCTACACCTTC. As protein: CASHPETVLYGYTF.

V usage is TRBV7-9 and J usage is TRBJ2-7; D gene ambiguous. V lost 4 bases and J lost 0, with 10 bases in between. The CDR3 consists of 14 residues. CDR1 is SEHNR and CDR2 is FQNEAQ in the germline V gene (reference sequence). In DNA, the CDR3 is TGTGCCAGCAGCTCGAGAGTTAACTCCTACGAGCAGTACTTC. This translates into CASSSRVNSYEQYF.

The chain couples TRBV3-1 (or the pseudogene TRBV3-2) to TRBJ2-4; D unresolved. Germline values: CDR1 LGHDT, CDR2 YNNKEL (reference sequence). V lost 3 bases, J lost 3 bases, and 15 bases lay in between. The CDR3 is made up of 16 amino acids. This chain's CDR3 is CASSQGISSLKNIQYF. The CDR3 region has the DNA TGTGCCAGCAGCCAGGGCATATCGTCCCTCAAAAACATTCAGTACTTC.

The chain joins TRBV6-2 or TRBV6-3 to TRBJ1-1, with D perhaps TRBD1 (5 bases). There are 16 residues in the CDR3. Trimming shortened V by 2 bases and J by 5 bases, and 18 bases separated the two germline ends. Germline V lookup: CDR1 MNHEY, CDR2 SVGEGT. CDR3 DNA sequence: TGTGCCAGCAGTTACCCCGGGGGGGTAGGTGGAACTGAAGCTTTCTTT. Protein: CASSYPGGVGGTEAFF.

This clone has just a few counts. The CDR3 sequence is CASSPDARSNQPQHF. The CDR3 nucleotides are TGTGCCAGCAGCCCCGATGCTCGGAGCAATCAGCCCCAGCATTTT. V usage is TRBV6-6 and J usage is TRBJ1-5; no clear D gene. Trimming removed 6 bases at V and 1 base at J, with 13 bases between. The length of the CDR3 is 15 residues. The V gene's germline CDR1 is MNHNY and CDR2 SVGAGI (reference sequence).

The chain recombines TRBV10-3 with TRBJ1-2; D is unresolved. The CDR3 totals 15 residues. The V end was cut by 0 bases, the J end by 3 bases, with 11 bases between. Germline loops: CDR1 ENHRY, CDR2 SYGVKD. In DNA, the CDR3 is TGTGCCATCAGTGAGTCACTAGCGGGTTACTATGGCTACACCTTC. It translates to CAISESLAGYYGYTF.

This sequence joins TRBV6-5 and TRBJ2-7, with D tentatively TRBD1 (5 bases). This CDR3 is built from 15 residues. Germline-derived CDR1 and CDR2 are MNHEY and SVGAGI. The germline V and J ends were trimmed by 0 bases and 4 bases, with 13 bases remaining between them. CDR3 loop: CASSYSAGSVYEQYF. The CDR3 DNA sequence: TGTGCCAGCAGTTACTCGGCAGGGTCGGTTTACGAGCAGTACTTC.

The CDR3 bases are TGTGCCAGCAGTTTGGGACACCTCGACTATGGCTACACCTTC. Encoded protein: CASSLGHLDYGYTF. This chain connects TRBV27 to TRBJ1-2; D possibly corresponds to TRBD1 (6 bases). Germline values: CDR1 MNHEY, CDR2 SMNVEV (reference sequence). V was pared by 3 bases and J by 3 bases, with 11 bases between. The CDR3 extends over 14 amino acids.

The chain has TRBV19 and TRBJ1-1, with D hard to call. The CDR3 length is 13 residues. V was cut by 8 bases and J by 2 bases, with 12 bases left in between. CDR1 is LNHDA and CDR2 is SQIVND in the germline V gene (reference sequence). CDR3 amino acids: CASGFGPNTEAFF. CDR3 nucleotide sequence: TGTGCCAGTGGCTTTGGGCCCAACACTGAAGCTTTCTTT.

The rearrangement joins TRBV11-3 to TRBJ2-2, with 14 bases aligning to TRBD2. Germline CDR1 reads SGHNT; CDR2 reads YENEEA. V lost 5 bases and J lost 6; bases outside the gene matches: 5. The CDR3 length is 16 residues. The CDR3 region is CASSQWGLAGAGELFF. DNA of the CDR3: TGTGCCAGCAGCCAGTGGGGACTAGCGGGGGCCGGGGAGCTGTTTTTT.

The chain combines TRBV27 with TRBJ2-7, with TRBD1 identical over 9 bases. CDR1 MNHEY and CDR2 SMNVEV come from the germline V gene (reference sequence). Unmatched junction bases numbered 2, after V lost 3 bases and J lost 2 bases. This CDR3 is built from 14 residues. The CDR3: CASSFGTGPYEQYF. The CDR3 DNA follows: TGTGCCAGCAGTTTCGGGACAGGGCCCTACGAGCAGTACTTC.

The genes are TRBV12-3 or TRBV12-4 and TRBJ1-1, with D uncertain. The CDR3 runs 13 residues. Trimming left V 1 base short and J 1 base short, with 4 bases between. This chain's CDR3 is CASSLGRNTEAFF. The CDR3 DNA reads TGTGCCAGCAGTTTAGGGAGGAACACTGAAGCTTTCTTT.

This chain uses TRBV3-1 (or the pseudogene TRBV3-2) with TRBJ1-5; a weak D match, TRBD1 (5 bases). This CDR3 spans 13 amino acids. Trimming stripped 4 bases from V and 4 bases from J, with 8 bases between. The germline gives CDR1 LGHDT, CDR2 YNNKEL (reference sequence). The CDR3: CASSPTVNQPQHF. The CDR3 DNA is TGTGCCAGCAGCCCGACAGTAAATCAGCCCCAGCATTTT.